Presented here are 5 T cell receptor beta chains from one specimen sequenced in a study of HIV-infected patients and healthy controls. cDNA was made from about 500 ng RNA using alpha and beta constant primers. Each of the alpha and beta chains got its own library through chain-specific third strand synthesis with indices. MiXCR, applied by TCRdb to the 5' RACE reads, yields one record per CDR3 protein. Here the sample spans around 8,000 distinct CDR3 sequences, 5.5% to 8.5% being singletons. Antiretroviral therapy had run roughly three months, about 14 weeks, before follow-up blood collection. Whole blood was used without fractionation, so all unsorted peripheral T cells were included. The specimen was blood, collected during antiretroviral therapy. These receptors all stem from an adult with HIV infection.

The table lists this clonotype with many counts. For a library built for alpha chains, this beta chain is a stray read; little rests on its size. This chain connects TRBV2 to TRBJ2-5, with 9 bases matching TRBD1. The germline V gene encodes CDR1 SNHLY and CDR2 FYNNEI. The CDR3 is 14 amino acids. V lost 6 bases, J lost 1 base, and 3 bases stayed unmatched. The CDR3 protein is CASRMTGGQETQYF. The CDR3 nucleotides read TGTGCCAGCAGAATGACAGGGGGCCAAGAGACCCAGTACTTC.

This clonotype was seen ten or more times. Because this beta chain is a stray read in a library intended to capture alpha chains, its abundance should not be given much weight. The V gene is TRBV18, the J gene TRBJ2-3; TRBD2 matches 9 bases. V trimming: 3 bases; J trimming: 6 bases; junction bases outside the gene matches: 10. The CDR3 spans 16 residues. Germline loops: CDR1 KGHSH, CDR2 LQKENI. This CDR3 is CASSPRVSGSPDTQYF. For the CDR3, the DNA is TGTGCCAGCTCACCCCGGGTTAGCGGGAGCCCGGATACGCAGTATTTT.

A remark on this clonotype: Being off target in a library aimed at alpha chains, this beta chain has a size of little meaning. The CDR3 DNA reads as TGCAGCGTTGAAGATCGGAGTCCTACTGAGCAGTTCTTC. Amino acid sequence: CSVEDRSPTEQFF. The gene calls are TRBV29-1 and TRBJ2-1; D uncertain. Trimming stripped 0 bases from V and 9 bases from J, with 12 bases between. The germline V gene has CDR1 SQVTM and CDR2 ANQGSEA. The CDR3 spans 13 residues.

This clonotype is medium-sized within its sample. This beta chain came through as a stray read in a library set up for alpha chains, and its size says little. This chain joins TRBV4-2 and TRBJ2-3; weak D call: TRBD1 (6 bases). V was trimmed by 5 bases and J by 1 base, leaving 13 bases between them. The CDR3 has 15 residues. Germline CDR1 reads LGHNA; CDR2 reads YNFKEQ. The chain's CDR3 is CASSGGRGGTDTQYF. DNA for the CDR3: TGTGCCAGCAGCGGGGGCCGGGGAGGCACAGATACGCAGTATTTT.

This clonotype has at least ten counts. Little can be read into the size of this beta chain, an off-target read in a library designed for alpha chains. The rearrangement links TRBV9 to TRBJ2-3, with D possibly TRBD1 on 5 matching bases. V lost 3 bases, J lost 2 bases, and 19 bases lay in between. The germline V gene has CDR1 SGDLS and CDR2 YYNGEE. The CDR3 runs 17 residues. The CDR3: CASSAEGAAGSTDTQYF. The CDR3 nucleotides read TGTGCCAGCAGCGCGGAAGGGGCGGCAGGGTCCACAGATACGCAGTATTTT.